This TCR beta chain was identified in a study of regulatory T cells in long-lasting Graves disease. CDR1 SGHRS and CDR2 YFSETQ come from the germline V gene. Deletions cut 0 bases from V and 3 bases from J, with 16 bases between. The CDR3 runs 17 residues. Noted time point: newly diagnosed GD, antithyroid drugs for less than 3 months. Generation of the TCR library employed RNA extracted from PBMCs. As a group, patients came from one endocrinology department in Xi'an, China. Study results and limitations: TRBV28, TRBJ1-2 and TRBJ2-5 emerged as the favored segments in persistent disease.

Through Arm-PCR of CDR3 regions and iRepertoire HTBI primers, TCR beta libraries were built. Original handling: The study identified about 60 TRBV and around 15 TRBJ segments across samples. MiXCR, applied by TCRdb to the multiplex PCR reads, yields one record per CDR3 protein. TCRdb's processing, not the authors' own work, is the source of the V and J calls. This table holds around 470,000 distinct CDR3 sequences, about 14% found once. In this sample, this clonotype turned up a few times. Its antigen is unidentified. This sample was also put to use in a study of T cells in Graves' hyperthyroidism and ophthalmopathy. That investigation notes: Stable hyperthyroidism: no ophthalmopathy progression over 18 months of follow-up.

The sample here was peripheral blood mononuclear cells (PBMCs), taken at new diagnosis, from a patient treated with antithyroid drugs. This sequence joins TRBV5-1 and TRBJ2-1; the D gene could be TRBD1 or TRBD2 (6 bases each). The sequence came from a woman aged 45 to 65 with Graves disease. The CDR3 sequence: CASSLEAGDLLYNEQFF. The CDR3 nucleotides are TGCGCCAGCAGCTTGGAGGCAGGGGACTTACTCTACAATGAGCAGTTCTTC.